The 3 T cell receptor beta chains presented below share a single source sample, sequenced in a study of response to subunit inactivated influenza vaccine. TCRdb processed the RT-PCR reads anew with MiXCR; each CDR3 protein has one entry. The sample has about 520,000 distinct CDR3 sequences; around 7.9% are singletons. The sequencing here drew on PBMCs from blood, taken 23 to 25 months after vaccination. Every receptor here comes from a man between 50 and 70 years old who received an inactivated influenza vaccine.

This clonotype occurred a few times. V usage is TRBV25-1 and J usage is TRBJ2-3, with 7 bases matching TRBD2. This CDR3 has 15 residues. CDR1 is MGHDK, CDR2 SYGVNS, per germline. The J segment lost 6 bases and the V segment lost 3 bases, leaving 9 bases of the junction unmatched. The CDR3 protein is CASSDGAGPADTQYF. The CDR3 DNA is TGTGCCAGCAGTGACGGAGCGGGGCCTGCTGATACGCAGTATTTT.

The rearrangement links TRBV15 to TRBJ1-1; D may be TRBD1 (6 bases). The length of the CDR3 is 16 residues. V lost 2 bases, J lost 7 bases, and 20 bases lay in between. The germline CDR1 and CDR2 sequences are LNHNV and YYDKDF (reference sequence). In DNA form, the CDR3 reads TGTGCCACCAGCAGACCCCTCGTAGGGGGTGTGGGTGAAGCTTTCTTT. This encodes CATSRPLVGGVGEAFF.

This clonotype has more than one count but fewer than ten. The chain recombines TRBV10-3 with TRBJ2-7; the D gene is possibly TRBD1 (5 bases). Germline V lookup: CDR1 ENHRY, CDR2 SYGVKD. CDR3 length: 11 amino acids. V lost 7 bases and J 3 bases, leaving 7 bases between the germline ends. CDR3 loop: CAIKQDYEQYF. The CDR3 nucleotides read TGTGCCATCAAACAGGACTACGAGCAGTACTTC.